The present entry profiles one TCR beta chain with its context. Its antigen is undetermined. This sample is part of a study of T cells after yellow fever vaccination. Study context: Libraries from low-cell-number fractions were prepared with the SMART-Seq v4 Ultra Low Input RNA kit. Study-wide results and caveats: Most clones from primary vaccination resurfaced after the booster (around 95% CD4, over 75% CD8).

Production of TCR cDNA was by 5'RACE template switching, which also added a universal primer site and UMIs. TCRdb ran MiXCR on the 5' RACE reads and lists one entry per CDR3 protein. The table has fewer than 500,000 distinct CDR3 sequences, 18% seen once. CDR3 length: 18 residues. CDR1 and CDR2 (germline): SGHAT, FQNNGV. V trimming: 5 bases; J trimming: 0 bases; junction bases outside the gene matches: 13. This TCR was recovered from a man aged 18 to 29 who received the YFV17D yellow fever vaccine. Sequenced here: PBMCs, sampled before the yellow fever booster vaccination. V usage is TRBV11-2 and J usage is TRBJ1-3; TRBD1 matches at 7 bases. CDR3 amino acids: CASSPRGVNHFSGNTIYF. In nucleotides, the CDR3 is TGTGCCAGCAGCCCCAGGGGGGTAAATCACTTCTCTGGAAACACCATATATTTT.